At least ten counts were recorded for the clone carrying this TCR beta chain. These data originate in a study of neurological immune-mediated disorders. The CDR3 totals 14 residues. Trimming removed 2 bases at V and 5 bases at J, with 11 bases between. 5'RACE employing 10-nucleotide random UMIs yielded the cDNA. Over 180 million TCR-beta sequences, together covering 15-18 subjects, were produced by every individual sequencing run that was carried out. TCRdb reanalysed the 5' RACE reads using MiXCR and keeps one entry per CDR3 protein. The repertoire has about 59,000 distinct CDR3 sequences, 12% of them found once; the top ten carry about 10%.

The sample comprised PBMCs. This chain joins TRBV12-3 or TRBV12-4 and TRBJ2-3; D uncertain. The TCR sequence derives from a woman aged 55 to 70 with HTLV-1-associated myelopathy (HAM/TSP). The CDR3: CASSLPPLIDTQYF. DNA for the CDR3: TGTGCCAGCAGTTTACCCCCACTGATAGATACGCAGTATTTT.